This entry lists 17 T cell receptor beta chains sequenced from one sample in a study of blood T cell repertoires in COVID-19. Clones were sequenced by immunoSEQ multiplex PCR, and TCRdb holds only the in-frame ones, with some missing. The repertoire has 120,000 or so clones, 60% to 80% of them found once; the top ten carry more than 5.5%. Sequenced sample: peripheral blood. These receptors all stem from a man in his 60s with acute or convalescent COVID-19.

V usage is TRBV7-7 and J usage is TRBJ2-1; 10 bases agree with TRBD1. The germline CDR1 and CDR2 sequences are SSHAT and FNYEAQ (reference sequence). Trimming cost V 5 bases and J 10 bases; bases outside gene matches: 14. The CDR3 is made up of 16 amino acids. For the CDR3, the DNA is TGTGCCAGCAGCCCATGGGGACAGGGGCGATATGTAGAGCAGTTCTTC. This translates into CASSPWGQGRYVEQFF.

The chain employs TRBV30 and TRBJ2-7, with TRBD2 matching over 7 bases. This CDR3 comprises 13 residues. The V segment lost 4 bases and the J segment 3 bases; nucleotides outside the gene matches: 6. The germline V gene has CDR1 GTSNPN and CDR2 SVGIG (reference sequence). CDR3 nucleotide sequence: TGTGCCTGGAATCCTAGCGGAAACTACGAGCAGTACTTC. Translating gives CAWNPSGNYEQYF.

The J gene is TRBJ2-3, the V gene TRBV5-1; TRBD2 agrees at 12 bases. Losses at the gene ends were 5 bases for V and 0 bases for J; bases not matched to a gene: 1. The germline gives CDR1 SGHRS, CDR2 YFSETQ. This CDR3 contains 15 residues. This chain's CDR3 is CASRGTSGSTDTQYF. The DNA for the CDR3 is TGCGCCAGCAGAGGGACTAGCGGGAGCACAGATACGCAGTATTTT.

The rearrangement joins TRBV5-1 to TRBJ1-2; D is unresolved. Looked up from germline, CDR1 is SGHRS and CDR2 is YFSETQ. The germline V and J ends were trimmed by 3 bases and 2 bases, with 8 bases remaining between them. The CDR3 is made up of 13 amino acids. In DNA, the CDR3 is TGCGCCAGCAGCTCCACAATGAACTATGGCTACACCTTC. This translates into CASSSTMNYGYTF.

The gene calls are TRBV7-3 and TRBJ2-7, with 9 bases identical to TRBD1. The CDR3 is 14 amino acids. V shed 3 bases and J 3 bases; nucleotides not matched to a gene: 3. The germline V gene encodes CDR1 SGHTA and CDR2 FQGTGA. CDR3 coding DNA: TGTGCCAGCAGCTTGGGACAGGGAGACTACGAGCAGTACTTC. Translation gives CASSLGQGDYEQYF.

This clone was counted only a few times. The chain recombines TRBV9 with TRBJ2-1; the D gene is possibly TRBD2 (5 bases). V dropped 0 bases and J dropped 3 bases, with 13 bases sitting between them. Germline V CDR1 and CDR2: SGDLS, YYNGEE. CDR3 size: 16 residues. The CDR3: CASSVAGGFYYNEQFF. The CDR3, as DNA: TGTGCCAGCAGCGTAGCAGGCGGGTTCTACTACAATGAGCAGTTCTTC.

On this clone itself: No DNA is shown, since the ends of the CDR3 on it are uncertain; the CDR3 is the one TCRdb lists. CDR3 sequence: CASSPPVGAGTF. The chain joins TRBV4-1 to TRBJ1-2; TRBD1 is the table's D call and was not checked against the DNA. Ends included, the CDR3 has 12 residues. The germline gives CDR1 MGHRA, CDR2 YSYEKL.

The rearrangement uses TRBV30 and TRBJ2-2; 11 bases fit TRBD2. In germline, CDR1 is GTSNPN, CDR2 SVGIG (reference sequence). Trimming removed 1 base from V and 5 bases from J; junction bases left unmatched: 18. The CDR3 totals 20 residues. The DNA of the CDR3 is TGTGCCTGGAGTGCTCACGGAATGGGGTTAGCGGGGGGGCGTACCGGGGAGCTGTTTTTT. This encodes CAWSAHGMGLAGGRTGELFF. The full variable domain, rest sourced from reference TRBV30 and TRBJ2-2, is SQTIHQWPATLVQPVGSPLSLECTVEGTSNPNLYWYRQAAGRGLQLLFYSVGIGQISSEVPQNLSASRPQDRQFILSSKKLLLSDSGFYLCAWSAHGMGLAGGRTGELFFGEGSRLTVL.

This clone was observed a handful of times. The chain links TRBV2 to TRBJ1-2; 8 bases fit TRBD1. V was pared by 2 bases and J by 3 bases, with 2 bases of the junction left unmatched. CDR1 and CDR2 (germline): SNHLY, FYNNEI. The length of the CDR3 is 14 residues. The CDR3 protein is CASSEQGADYGYTF. CDR3 in DNA: TGTGCCAGCAGTGAACAGGGGGCTGACTATGGCTACACCTTC.

The chain links TRBV11-3 to TRBJ1-1; D gene ambiguous. The CDR3 extends over 15 amino acids. V was clipped by 0 bases and J by 0 bases, with 8 bases between them. From germline, CDR1 is SGHNT and CDR2 YENEEA. This chain's CDR3 is CASSLDGSMNTEAFF. The CDR3 region has the DNA TGTGCCAGCAGCTTAGATGGCTCCATGAACACTGAAGCTTTCTTT.

V is TRBV6-5 and J is TRBJ2-7; 7 bases match TRBD1. Germline CDR1 is MNHEY and CDR2 is SVGAGI. The J segment lost 2 bases and the V segment lost 7 bases, leaving 8 bases of the junction unmatched. The CDR3 covers 14 residues. CDR3 DNA: TGTGCCAGCACTGCCCCCGGGACAGCCTACGAGCAGTACTTC. It specifies CASTAPGTAYEQYF.

The chain couples TRBV27 to TRBJ1-2; TRBD1 agrees at 7 bases. The germline gives CDR1 MNHEY, CDR2 SMNVEV (reference sequence). V lost 4 bases to trimming and J lost 8 bases; unmatched junction nucleotides: 7. The CDR3 is 13 residues long. CDR3 sequence: CASSSTGVGGYTF. As DNA, the CDR3 is TGTGCCAGCAGTTCAACAGGGGTGGGCGGCTACACCTTC.

This clone was counted ten times or more. J is TRBJ2-7 and V is TRBV30; D remains unclear. The germline V gene encodes CDR1 GTSNPN and CDR2 SVGIG (reference sequence). The CDR3 is 12 amino acids. V was trimmed by 3 bases and J by 3 bases, leaving 9 bases between them. CDR3 nucleotide sequence: TGTGCCTGGAGCCTTATCGGCTACGAGCAGTACTTC. Translated: CAWSLIGYEQYF.

V is TRBV7-2 and J is TRBJ2-3, with TRBD2 matching over 11 bases. The germline V gene has CDR1 SGHTA and CDR2 FQGNSA. Unmatched junction bases numbered 9, after V lost 5 bases and J lost 5 bases. This CDR3 contains 16 residues. The CDR3 protein is CASSPGLAAGEDTQYF. The CDR3 nucleotides are TGTGCCAGCAGCCCGGGACTAGCGGCAGGGGAAGATACGCAGTATTTT.

V gene TRBV20-1 combines with J gene TRBJ1-1; D is uncertain. The CDR3 is 15 amino acids. Per germline, CDR1 DFQATT and CDR2 SNEGSKA (reference sequence). Between the trimmed V and J ends, which lost 3 bases and 3 bases, there was a span of 17 bases. CDR3 loop: CSASAGWGLDTEAFF. The CDR3 nucleotides are TGCAGTGCTAGTGCGGGATGGGGATTGGACACTGAAGCTTTCTTT.

The chain uses TRBV30 and TRBJ2-3; 12 bases are shared with TRBD1. CDR1 and CDR2 from the germline V gene are GTSNPN and SVGIG (reference sequence). The CDR3 spans 13 residues. The ends lost 1 base at V and 14 bases at J; junction bases unmatched: 7. The CDR3 loop reads CAWSDGTGGSRYF. The CDR3 DNA reads as TGTGCCTGGAGTGACGGGACAGGGGGCTCGCGGTATTTT. Full variable domain (rest looked up from reference TRBV30 and TRBJ2-3): SQTIHQWPATLVQPVGSPLSLECTVEGTSNPNLYWYRQAAGRGLQLLFYSVGIGQISSEVPQNLSASRPQDRQFILSSKKLLLSDSGFYLCAWSDGTGGSRYFGPGTRLTVL.

The V call is TRBV19, the J call TRBJ2-1, with a weak D call TRBD2 (6 bases). The CDR3 runs to 15 residues. CDR1 and CDR2 from the germline V gene are LNHDA and SQIVND (reference sequence). The V and J ends lost 7 bases and 2 bases respectively, with 15 bases between them. CDR3 in DNA: TGTGCCAGTAAATCACCAGGGACTGCCTACAATGAGCAGTTCTTC. Translated: CASKSPGTAYNEQFF.